A selection of T cell receptor beta chains follows, all from one sample in a study of CD8 T cells in ankylosing spondylitis. TCRdb called the 5' RACE reads again in MiXCR, with one record for every CDR3 protein. The sample comprises some 140,000 distinct CDR3 sequences, over 10% of which are singletons, and about 4% rests with the top ten. Sequences were obtained from blood, either unsorted or a sorted T cell fraction (not recorded which). The source of these receptors is a female donor with ankylosing spondylitis or in good health (not recorded which). Each CDR3 is given with its conserved first and last residue. Size is stated for part of the rows, as once, few or many counts, or as a class when the clone is expanded.

CDR3 protein	J gene	clone size	V gene
CASRTYPGQGGTGELFF	TRBJ2-2	few	TRBV5-5
CASTPPEGSFIGGANTIYF	TRBJ1-3	many	TRBV19
CASSQGTHNYGYTF	TRBJ1-2	many	TRBV14
CASSPLPGGEAFF	TRBJ1-1	many	TRBV7-6
CASSGGPAGYEQYF	TRBJ2-7	many	TRBV5-6
CASSLARWGEQFF	TRBJ2-1	many	TRBV5-6
CASSGRASREAFF	TRBJ1-1	many	TRBV6-1
CASTRGGATAYNEQFF	TRBJ2-1	many	TRBV28
CSVDGGLYNEQFF	TRBJ2-1	many	TRBV29-1
CASSFGAGTQETQYF	TRBJ2-5	few	TRBV7-2
CASSSDTGTSRIAYEQYF	TRBJ2-7	many	TRBV19
CASGLVGTPRENYGYTF	TRBJ1-2	many	TRBV12-5
CASSLVGGSTIYF	TRBJ1-3	many	TRBV11-3
CASSRHRGQNSPLHF	TRBJ1-6	many	TRBV28
CAWSRGSPYEQYF	TRBJ2-7	-	TRBV30
CASSPGLNPNEQFF	TRBJ2-1	many	TRBV5-1
CASSLDPDSARVGEQFF	TRBJ2-1	many	TRBV11-2
CSAGRGNEQFF	TRBJ2-1	-	TRBV20-1
CSVPRGGGSTGELFF	TRBJ2-2	-	TRBV29-1
CASSQASLGHRNEKLFF	TRBJ1-4	few	TRBV28
CASSYIGTGGYEQYF	TRBJ2-7	many	TRBV6-5
CASSIIRGETQYF	TRBJ2-5	once	TRBV19
CATSLTSRHYNEQFF	TRBJ2-1	-	TRBV15
CATSDYISNQPQHF	TRBJ1-5	many	TRBV24-1
CASSQVVGISNQPQHF	TRBJ1-5	many	TRBV4-2
CASSESGRAGTDTQYF	TRBJ2-3	few	TRBV5-6
CASSLGAPTGTHWKYEQYF	TRBJ2-7	-	TRBV5-1
CSVARDPTYNEQFF	TRBJ2-1	many	TRBV29-1
CSVAGTGYSGNTIYF	TRBJ1-3	many	TRBV29-1
CASRPLTGTENEKLFF	TRBJ1-4	many	TRBV5-1
CASSPRLAGSSEQYF	TRBJ2-7	few	TRBV7-9
CASSFSGSLNEQFF	TRBJ2-1	few	TRBV7-9
CASSFSPGDTDTQYF	TRBJ2-3	-	TRBV11-3
CSVNVAQGGAGELFF	TRBJ2-2	many	TRBV29-1
CASSPPSHPKAEAFF	TRBJ1-1	many	TRBV7-9
CSAAESGKETQYF	TRBJ2-5	many	TRBV20-1
CASSPGPDYGYTF	TRBJ1-2	many	TRBV6-4
CASGLVLQSDTQYF	TRBJ2-3	few	TRBV12-5
CASSQGLGGMETQYF	TRBJ2-5	many	TRBV14
CASSHGAGATNEKLFF	TRBJ1-4	many	TRBV14